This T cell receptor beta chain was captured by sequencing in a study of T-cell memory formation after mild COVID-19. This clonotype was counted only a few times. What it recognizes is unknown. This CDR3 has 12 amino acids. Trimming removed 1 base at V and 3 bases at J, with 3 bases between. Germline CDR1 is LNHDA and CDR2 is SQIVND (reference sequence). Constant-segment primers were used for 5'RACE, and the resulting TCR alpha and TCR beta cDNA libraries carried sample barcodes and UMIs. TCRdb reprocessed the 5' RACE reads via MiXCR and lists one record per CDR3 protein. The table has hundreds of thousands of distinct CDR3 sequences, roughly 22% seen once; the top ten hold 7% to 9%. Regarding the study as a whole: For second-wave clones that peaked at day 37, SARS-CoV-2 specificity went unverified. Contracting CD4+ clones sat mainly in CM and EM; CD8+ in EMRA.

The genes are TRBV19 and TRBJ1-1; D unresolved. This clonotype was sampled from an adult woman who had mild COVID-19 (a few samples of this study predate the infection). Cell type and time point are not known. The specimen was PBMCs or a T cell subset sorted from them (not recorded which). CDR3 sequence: CASSIGYTEAFF. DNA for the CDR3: TGTGCCAGTAGTATAGGGTACACTGAAGCTTTCTTT.